The rows below give T cell receptor delta chains drawn from one sample of a study of human gamma delta and Vdelta1 T cells. TCRdb reapplied CATT to the PCR reads. In the table there are 13,000 or so delta-chain clones, under 55% of which are singletons. No antigen is known for these receptors. The sample comprised Vdelta1 gamma-delta T cells from blood grown in culture (DOT cells). The receptors come from a human donor in good health. CDR3s include the opening cysteine and the closing phenylalanine or tryptophan. Each record gives: D gene, J gene, V gene, CDR3 protein. A D gene is named only where the DNA matches it firmly.

. | TRDJ1 | TRAV38-2/DV8 | CAYRSALLPGSKSALTDKLIF
. | TRDJ1 | TRDV1 | CALGEPQQYTDKRIF
TRDD3 | TRDJ1 | TRDV1 | CALGELLKWGIGETDKLIF
TRDD2 | TRDJ1 | TRDV1 | CALGEVLPTYWGPGGTDKLIF
TRDD3 | TRDJ1 | TRDV1 | CALGGAVPWGIRPDKLIF
TRDD3 | TRDJ1 | TRDV1 | CALGELKRTPTDMGDTRIVDKLIF
. | TRDJ1 | TRDV1 | CALGESLAGPEQLIKENTDKLIF
. | TRDJ1 | TRDV2 | CACDTGYTDKLIF
TRDD3 | TRDJ1 | TRDV1 | CALGTLGGGYATDKLIF
TRDD3 | TRDJ1 | TRDV1 | CALGELSSPWGINTDKLIF
TRDD3 | TRDJ1 | TRDV1 | CALGELKIPLGDTSDKLIF
TRDD3 | TRDJ1 | TRDV1 | CALGKPQRGILHGIRVDTDKLIF
. | TRDJ1 | TRDV1 | CALGVQATTGSSAYTDKLIF
TRDD3 | . | TRDV1 | CALGEPRCGDTVFLTAQLFF
TRDD3 | TRDJ1 | TRDV1 | CALGVLPVGWGPYTDKLIF
TRDD3 | TRDJ1 | TRDV1 | CALGELTMGEHTDKLIF
TRDD3 | TRDJ1 | TRDV1 | CALGEVPSYWGIRRVDKLIF
TRDD3 | TRDJ1 | TRDV1 | CALGEPGGSHWGIHTDKLIF
TRDD3 | TRDJ1 | TRDV1 | CALGSPLLGDTIPYTDKLIF
. | TRDJ1 | TRDV1 | CALGELGESYHPTDKLIF
. | TRDJ1 | TRDV1 | CALGPRFPADFFPLRDTDKLIF
. | TRDJ1 | TRDV1 | CALGTPLRPDKLIF
. | TRDJ1 | TRDV1 | CALGERPRIGGSPTDTDKLIF
. | TRDJ1 | TRDV1 | CALGEYGWRVGPDKLIF
TRDD3 | TRDJ1 | TRDV1 | CALGEPRPGGSGYTDKLIF